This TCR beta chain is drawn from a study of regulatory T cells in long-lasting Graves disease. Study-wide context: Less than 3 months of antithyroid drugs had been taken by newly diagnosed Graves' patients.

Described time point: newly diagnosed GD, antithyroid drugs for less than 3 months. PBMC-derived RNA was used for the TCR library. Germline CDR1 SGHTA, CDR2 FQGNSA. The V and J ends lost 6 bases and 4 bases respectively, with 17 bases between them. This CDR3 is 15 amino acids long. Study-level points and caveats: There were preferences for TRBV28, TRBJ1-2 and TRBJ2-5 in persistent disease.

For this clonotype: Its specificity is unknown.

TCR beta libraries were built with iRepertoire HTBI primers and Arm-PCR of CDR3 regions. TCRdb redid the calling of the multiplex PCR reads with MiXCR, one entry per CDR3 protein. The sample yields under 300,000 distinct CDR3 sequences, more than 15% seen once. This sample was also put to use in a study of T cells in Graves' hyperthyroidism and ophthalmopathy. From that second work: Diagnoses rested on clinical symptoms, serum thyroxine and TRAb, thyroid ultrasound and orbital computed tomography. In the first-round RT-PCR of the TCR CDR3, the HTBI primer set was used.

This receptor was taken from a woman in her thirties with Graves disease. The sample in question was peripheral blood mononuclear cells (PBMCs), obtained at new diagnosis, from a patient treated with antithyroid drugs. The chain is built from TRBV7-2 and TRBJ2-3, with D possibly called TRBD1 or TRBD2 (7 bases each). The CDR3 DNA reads TGTGCCAGCAGTTTTTTGACAGGGAGGGCAGATACGCAGTATTTT. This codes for CASSFLTGRADTQYF.